The T cell receptor beta chain described here comes from a study of cytomegalovirus exposure and HLA in healthy donors. Looked up from germline, CDR1 is MGHDK and CDR2 is SYGVNS. This CDR3 region has 14 residues. V lost 2 bases, J lost 9 bases, and 16 bases lay in between. PCR involved 60 Vbeta and 13 Jbeta primers. The assay was immunoSEQ multiplex PCR, and TCRdb's table has in-frame clones only and misses some. The table shows over 95,000 clones, with 75% to 80% occurring only once. This clone has only one observation. The chain uses TRBV25-1 and TRBJ1-2; D possibly corresponds to TRBD1 (5 bases). Sequencing input: PBMCs. The clonotype comes from a woman between 35 and 50 years old in good health and CMV-seropositive. In DNA form, the CDR3 reads TGTGCCAGCAGTGAAACACAAACAGGATTGCGCTACACCTTC. This encodes CASSETQTGLRYTF.